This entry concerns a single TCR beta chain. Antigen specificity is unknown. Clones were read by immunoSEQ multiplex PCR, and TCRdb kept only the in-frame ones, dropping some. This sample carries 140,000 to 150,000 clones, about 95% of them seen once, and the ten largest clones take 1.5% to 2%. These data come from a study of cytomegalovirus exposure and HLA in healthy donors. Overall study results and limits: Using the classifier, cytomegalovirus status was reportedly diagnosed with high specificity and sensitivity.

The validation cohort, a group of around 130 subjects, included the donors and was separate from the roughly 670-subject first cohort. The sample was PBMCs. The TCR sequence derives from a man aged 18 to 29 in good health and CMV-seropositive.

This CDR3 reads CASSYSKDREGGKETQYF. For the CDR3, the DNA is TGTGCCAGCAGTTACTCCAAAGACAGGGAAGGGGGCAAAGAGACCCAGTACTTC. V is TRBV6-7 and J is TRBJ2-5; TRBD1 aligns across 7 bases. TRBV6-7 is labeled an ORF, and its function is uncertain. The J segment lost 3 bases and the V segment lost 0 bases, leaving 13 bases of the junction unmatched. The length of the CDR3 is 18 residues.